This T cell receptor (beta chain) was captured in a study of Graves' ophthalmopathy and Graves' hyperthyroidism. Hyperthyroidism patients, all newly diagnosed, had under 2 months' duration and ages of 18 to 65. None of the included patients had other autoimmune diseases, uncontrolled infections, pregnancy or lactation, as these led to exclusion. Findings and limits, study-wide: At 70.59% sensitivity and approximately 72% specificity, the model predicted progression of the ophthalmopathy.

As concerns this clonotype: The antigen remains undetermined. Mismatch with germline at one junction end may stem from a read error.

For repertoire sequencing, the TCR beta CDR3 regions were amplified from RNA transcripts. In the first round, RT-PCR was carried out with HTBI primers, and a multiplex PCR formed the second round. MiXCR, run by TCRdb on the multiplex PCR reads, gives a single entry per CDR3 protein. The table shows 1 million to 1.3 million distinct CDR3 sequences, with about two fifths occurring only once. This sequence was found in an adult man with Graves' hyperthyroidism. The specimen was peripheral blood or thyroid tissue (not recorded which).

The CDR3 bases are TGTGCCAGCAGCCTATCACAGGGGGCTGGTGGCCACACCTTC. Its protein is CASSLSQGAGGHTF. This chain links TRBV7-9 with TRBJ1-2; 9 nucleotides align to TRBD1. This CDR3 has 14 amino acids. CDR1 and CDR2 (germline): SEHNR, FQNEAQ (reference sequence).